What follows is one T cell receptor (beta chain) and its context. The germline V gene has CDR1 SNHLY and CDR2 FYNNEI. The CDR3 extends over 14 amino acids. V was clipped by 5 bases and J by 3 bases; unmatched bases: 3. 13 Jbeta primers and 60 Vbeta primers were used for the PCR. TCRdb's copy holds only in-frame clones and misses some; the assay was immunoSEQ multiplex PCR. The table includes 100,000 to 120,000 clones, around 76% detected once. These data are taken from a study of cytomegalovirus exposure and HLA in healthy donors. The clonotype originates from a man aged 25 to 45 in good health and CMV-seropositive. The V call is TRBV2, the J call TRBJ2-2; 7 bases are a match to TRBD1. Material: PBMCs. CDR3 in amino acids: CASSQGEHTGELFF. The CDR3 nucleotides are TGTGCCAGCAGTCAGGGGGAGCACACCGGGGAGCTGTTTTTT.